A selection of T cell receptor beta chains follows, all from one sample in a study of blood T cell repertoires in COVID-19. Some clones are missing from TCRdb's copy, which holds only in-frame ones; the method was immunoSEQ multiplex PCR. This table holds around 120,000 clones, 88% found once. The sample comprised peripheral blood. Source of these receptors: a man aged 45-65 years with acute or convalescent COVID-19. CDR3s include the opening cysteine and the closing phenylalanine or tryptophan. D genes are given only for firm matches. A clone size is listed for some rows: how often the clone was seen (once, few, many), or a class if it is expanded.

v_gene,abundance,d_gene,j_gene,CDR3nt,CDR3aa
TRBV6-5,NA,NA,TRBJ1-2,TGTGCCAGCAACCAGGGGCTAGGAGGTTCCTATGGCTACACCTTC,CASNQGLGGSYGYTF
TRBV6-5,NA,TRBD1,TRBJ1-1,TGTGCCAGCAGTTACCCCACGACGACAGGGAGAACTGAAGCTTTCTTT,CASSYPTTTGRTEAFF
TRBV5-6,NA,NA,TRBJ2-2,TGTGCCAGCAGCCCAGAGAACACCGGGGAGCTGTTTTTT,CASSPENTGELFF
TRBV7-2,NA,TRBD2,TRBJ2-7,TGTGCCAGCAGCTTAGCGGGACTAGCGGGAGACCCCTACGAGCAGTACTTC,CASSLAGLAGDPYEQYF
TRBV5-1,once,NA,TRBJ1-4,TGCGCCAGCAGCTTGACAGGGAGTGAAAAACTGTTTTTT,CASSLTGSEKLFF
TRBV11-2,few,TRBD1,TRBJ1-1,TGTGCCAGCAGCCCCGGACAGGCCCGGACCGGCACTGAAGCTTTCTTT,CASSPGQARTGTEAFF
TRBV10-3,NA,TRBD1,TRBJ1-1,TGTGCCATCAGTGAGTCGACGCCAGGGGGCGTCACTGAAGCTTTCTTT,CAISESTPGGVTEAFF
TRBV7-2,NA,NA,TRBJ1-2,TGTGCCAGCAGCTTATCAGGGGACGACTATGGCTACACCTTC,CASSLSGDDYGYTF
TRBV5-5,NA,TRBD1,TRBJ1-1,TGTGCCAGCAGCTCGCAGGACAGGGGTGGCACTGAAGCTTTCTTT,CASSSQDRGGTEAFF
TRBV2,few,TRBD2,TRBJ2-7,TGTGCCAGCAGGCTCGGGACTAGCGGGAGTTACGAGCAGTACTTC,CASRLGTSGSYEQYF
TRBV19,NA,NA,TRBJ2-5,TGTGCCAGTAGTATGGCAGAGACCCAGTACTTC,CASSMAETQYF
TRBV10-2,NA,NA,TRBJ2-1,TGCGCCAGCAGTCTGAGGTATCGTAATGAGCAGTTCTTC,CASSLRYRNEQFF
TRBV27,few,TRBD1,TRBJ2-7,TGTGCCAGCAGTAGCCGGGACAGGGTCCCCTACGAGCAGTACTTC,CASSSRDRVPYEQYF
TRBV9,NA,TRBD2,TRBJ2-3,TGTGCCAGCAGCGTAGCTTGGGGGACTAGCGGGAGCCAAGATACGCAGTATTTT,CASSVAWGTSGSQDTQYF
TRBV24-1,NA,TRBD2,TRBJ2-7,TGTGCCACCAGTGATAGGACTAGCGGGGGTTACGAGCAGTACTTC,CATSDRTSGGYEQYF
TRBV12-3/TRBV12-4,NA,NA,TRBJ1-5,TGTGCCGGAACAGGGCTTGGTCAGCCCCAGCATTTT,CAGTGLGQPQHF
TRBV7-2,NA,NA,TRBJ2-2,TGTGCCAGCAGCTTACGTCGAGGATGGGAGCTGTTTTTT,CASSLRRGWELFF
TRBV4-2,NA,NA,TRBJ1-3,TGTGCCAGCAGCCAATCGCCAGGGACTTCAGGAGGAAACACCATATATTTT,CASSQSPGTSGGNTIYF
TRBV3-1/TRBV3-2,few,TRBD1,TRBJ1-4,TGTGCCAGCAGCGATAGGACAGGGTACGAAAAACTGTTTTTT,CASSDRTGYEKLFF
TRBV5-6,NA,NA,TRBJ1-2,TGTGCCAGCAGCTTAGTGGACACCGCTAACTATGGCTACACCTTC,CASSLVDTANYGYTF